This T cell receptor (beta chain) was sequenced for a study of persistence of HIV-infected CD4 T cells. Study-level results: Degenerate expanded CDR3beta sequences were enriched among CMV- and Gag-responding cells. Within sorted populations, more oligoclonal TCRs accompanied more oligoclonal proviruses.

This was the immunoSEQ version 4 assay in survey mode. Using immunoSEQ multiplex PCR, the repertoire was profiled, and TCRdb retains in-frame clones only, with some absent. Among about 40,000 clones listed, around 78% were seen once. The germline V gene encodes CDR1 SEHNR and CDR2 FQNEAQ (reference sequence). There are 15 residues in the CDR3. Trimming removed 6 bases from V and 3 bases from J, with 15 bases in between. Overlapping HIV-1 Gag 15-mer peptides at around 1 ug per peptide per mL were used. Sorted nonresponding memory CD4+ T cells were CD40L-negative, CD69-negative, CD45RO-high. A note on this clone: Its specificity is unknown.

The sequence derives from an adult man with HIV who was CMV-seropositive. V gene TRBV7-9 combines with J gene TRBJ2-4; no definite D call. The sample consisted of CD4+ T cells sorted from PBMCs after roughly 18-hour stimulation, taken from a patient who received antiretroviral therapy. The DNA of the CDR3 is TGTGCCAGCAGAGGGCCCCAATCGGGCAAAAACATTCAGTACTTC. Its translation is CASRGPQSGKNIQYF.